The next 26 T cell receptor beta chains were all read from a single sample in a study of PD-1 blockade in classical Hodgkin lymphoma. Time point of the sample: cycle 4 day 1 (C4D1), after less than 7 weeks of nivolumab. Every one of the patients relapsed after autologous stem cell transplantation (brentuximab vedotin exposure was variable). TCRdb's copy holds only in-frame clones and misses some; the assay was immunoSEQ multiplex PCR. In the table there are about 25,000 clones, 72% of which are singletons. This specimen consisted of peripheral blood mononuclear cells (PBMCs), obtained before the fourth cycle of nivolumab. The source of these receptors is a human donor with classical Hodgkin lymphoma.

This chain joins TRBV4-1 and TRBJ1-2; D possibly corresponds to TRBD1 (6 bases). Germline lookup yields CDR1 MGHRA and CDR2 YSYEKL. V was shortened by 2 bases and J by 2 bases, with 9 bases between the two germline ends. The length of the CDR3 is 14 residues. The CDR3 is CASSQTGTNYGYTF. DNA for the CDR3: TGCGCCAGCAGCCAAACAGGGACGAACTATGGCTACACCTTC.

V and J are TRBV28 and TRBJ1-2, with 7 bases identical to TRBD1. V trimming: 6 bases; J trimming: 11 bases; junction bases outside the gene matches: 9. Germline V gene lookup returns CDR1 MDHEN and CDR2 SYDVKM. This CDR3 has 12 amino acids. This CDR3 reads CASSRSSGGYTF. In DNA, the CDR3 is TGTGCCAGCAGCCGCTCCTCAGGGGGATACACCTTC.

The chain joins TRBV27 to TRBJ1-5, with no clear D. Between the trimmed V and J ends, which lost 3 bases and 0 bases, there was a span of 6 bases. The CDR3 extends over 14 amino acids. CDR1 and CDR2 from the germline V gene are MNHEY and SMNVEV (reference sequence). CDR3 bases: TGTGCCAGCAGTTTCCTCGGTAGCAATCAGCCCCAGCATTTT. Translation: CASSFLGSNQPQHF.

The rearrangement uses TRBV27 and TRBJ2-2; 12 bases line up with TRBD2. The V gene's germline CDR1 is MNHEY and CDR2 SMNVEV (reference sequence). The CDR3 runs 15 residues. The ends lost 7 bases at V and 6 bases at J; junction bases unmatched: 6. The CDR3 region is CASKLAGGQAGELFF. The DNA of the CDR3 is TGTGCCAGCAAGCTAGCGGGGGGGCAGGCCGGGGAGCTGTTTTTT.

The chain uses TRBV6-1 and TRBJ1-5; D uncertain. Germline lookup yields CDR1 MNHNS and CDR2 SASEGT. The length of the CDR3 is 15 residues. The V end was cut by 1 base, the J end by 5 bases, with 12 bases between. The CDR3 DNA follows: TGTGCCAGCAGTGAAGAAGGATCGGGTTATCAGCCCCAGCATTTT. Residues: CASSEEGSGYQPQHF.

This clone was seen more than once but under ten times. This chain uses TRBV6-5 with TRBJ2-7, with D hard to call. V lost 2 bases and J 0 bases, leaving 11 bases between the germline ends. In germline, CDR1 is MNHEY, CDR2 SVGAGI. This CDR3 region has 15 residues. In nucleotides, the CDR3 is TGTGCCAGCAGTTACCAGAGGCTTAGCTCCTACGAGCAGTACTTC. Residues: CASSYQRLSSYEQYF.

This chain uses TRBV5-4 with TRBJ2-5, with 7 bases aligning to TRBD2. The CDR3 runs to 14 residues. Germline CDR1 SGHNT, CDR2 YYREEE (reference sequence). Trimming took 5 bases from V and 6 from J; bases not matched to a gene: 10. The CDR3 nucleotides are TGTGCCAGCAGTGGGACTACTGGAGGGAAGACCCAGTACTTC. Translating gives CASSGTTGGKTQYF.

This clone was counted at least ten times. The CDR3 nucleotides are TGTGCCAGCAGTGGGGTTGAAGCTTTCTTT. This sequence encodes CASSGVEAFF. The V gene is TRBV2, the J gene TRBJ1-1; D is undetermined. This CDR3 comprises 10 residues. V was trimmed by 4 bases and J by 7 bases, leaving 4 bases between them. Per the germline V gene, CDR1 is SNHLY and CDR2 is FYNNEI.

J is TRBJ2-3 and V is TRBV6-5; D not resolved. Germline CDR1 and CDR2: MNHEY and SVGAGI. The germline V and J ends were trimmed by 5 bases and 0 bases, with 9 bases remaining between them. The CDR3 has 14 amino acids. CDR3 coding DNA: TGTGCCAGCAGTATTCTCTATAGCACAGATACGCAGTATTTT. Protein: CASSILYSTDTQYF.

This clone was found once. The chain uses TRBV10-3 and TRBJ1-3, with D possibly matching TRBD1 (5 bases). V lost 7 bases to trimming and J lost 0 bases, with 13 bases between them. CDR3 length: 15 amino acids. Per the germline V gene, CDR1 is ENHRY and CDR2 is SYGVKD. CDR3 amino acids: CAITSGGASGNTIYF. CDR3 coding DNA: TGTGCCATCACTTCCGGGGGAGCCTCTGGAAACACCATATATTTT.

This chain joins TRBV6-1 and TRBJ2-1; D gene uncertain. Per the germline V gene, CDR1 is MNHNS and CDR2 is SASEGT. The CDR3 totals 15 residues. V gave up 6 bases and J gave up 5 bases, with 17 bases separating them. The CDR3 is CASSRVLGTNNEQFF. The CDR3 DNA follows: TGTGCCAGCAGCCGGGTGTTGGGAACAAACAATGAGCAGTTCTTC.

V gene TRBV14 combines with J gene TRBJ2-4; D ambiguous. The V gene lost 0 bases and the J gene lost 5 bases, with 5 bases spanning the gap. CDR1 and CDR2 (germline): SGHDN, FVKESK. The CDR3 is 13 amino acids. CDR3 region: CASSQDIQNIQYF. The CDR3 nucleotides read TGTGCCAGCAGCCAAGATATCCAAAACATTCAGTACTTC.

V is TRBV10-3 and J is TRBJ2-3, with TRBD1 matching 8 bases. CDR3 length: 15 residues. Germline V CDR1 and CDR2: ENHRY, SYGVKD. The ends lost 6 bases at V and 5 bases at J; junction bases unmatched: 10. CDR3 nucleotide sequence: TGTGCCATCAGCCCTCAGGCACAGGGGGGAGATACGCAGTATTTT. It specifies CAISPQAQGGDTQYF.

This clone was seen a handful of times. The V call is TRBV7-8, the J call TRBJ2-7, with D possibly being TRBD2 (5 bases). CDR3 length equals 14 residues. Germline values: CDR1 SGHVS, CDR2 FQNEAQ. V dropped 4 bases and J dropped 0 bases, with 10 bases sitting between them. The CDR3 DNA follows: TGTGCCAGCAGCTCCCCGGGGAGCTCCTACGAGCAGTACTTC. Translating gives CASSSPGSSYEQYF.

This clone rates as medium-sized. Here the CDR3 DNA reads TGTGCCAGCAGTGACAGTTGGGCCTCCTATAATTCACCCCTCCACTTT. Translation gives CASSDSWASYNSPLHF. The genes are TRBV6-1 and TRBJ1-6; D is undetermined. V was cut by 3 bases and J by 0 bases, with 9 bases left in between. CDR1 and CDR2 from the germline V gene are MNHNS and SASEGT. The CDR3 is 16 amino acids.

The rearrangement joins TRBV6-1 to TRBJ1-5; D gene uncertain. This CDR3 is 11 amino acids long. V was clipped by 2 bases and J by 9 bases, with 5 bases between them. Germline lookup yields CDR1 MNHNS and CDR2 SASEGT. DNA of the CDR3: TGTGCCAGCAGTGAAAATGGGCCCCAGCATTTT. Translating gives CASSENGPQHF.

The V call is TRBV27, the J call TRBJ1-1; no clear D gene. CDR1 is MNHEY, CDR2 SMNVEV, per germline (reference sequence). This CDR3 has 14 residues. Trimming took 5 bases from V and 0 from J, leaving 10 bases between them. The chain's CDR3 is CASSSQALNTEAFF. CDR3 sequence (DNA): TGTGCCAGCAGTAGTCAGGCTTTGAACACTGAAGCTTTCTTT.

The CDR3, as DNA: TGTGCCAGTTCAGGGGGAAGGCGATATGGCTACACCTTC. Encoded protein: CASSGGRRYGYTF. The chain couples TRBV19 to TRBJ1-2; 7 bases line up with TRBD1. CDR1 and CDR2 from the germline V gene are LNHDA and SQIVND (reference sequence). Trimming cost V 8 bases and J 5 bases; bases outside gene matches: 8. CDR3 length: 13 amino acids.

About this clone itself: Other nucleotide sequences in the sample specify the same CDR3. The chain is built from TRBV5-1 and TRBJ2-5, with 7 bases lining up with TRBD1. V lost 0 bases to trimming and J lost 4 bases; unmatched junction nucleotides: 3. The CDR3 loop spans 14 amino acids. The germline V gene encodes CDR1 SGHRS and CDR2 YFSETQ. CDR3 residues: CASSLATGVETQYF. The CDR3 DNA reads as TGCGCCAGCAGCTTGGCCACAGGGGTAGAGACCCAGTACTTC.

The chain couples TRBV19 to TRBJ1-2; TRBD1 matches at 7 bases. Per the germline V gene, CDR1 is LNHDA and CDR2 is SQIVND (reference sequence). V lost 6 bases to trimming and J lost 8 bases; unmatched junction nucleotides: 9. This CDR3 region has 13 residues. CDR3 sequence (DNA): TGTGCCAGTAGAGGGGGCGTGACGGGAGGCTACACCTTC. This gives the protein CASRGGVTGGYTF.

The gene calls are TRBV7-2 and TRBJ1-1; D gene uncertain. The germline V gene encodes CDR1 SGHTA and CDR2 FQGNSA. Trimming pared 3 bases from V and 2 bases from J, leaving 10 bases between. The CDR3 sequence is 14 residues long. CDR3 residues: CASSLETANTEAFF. The CDR3 region has the DNA TGTGCCAGCAGCTTGGAGACGGCTAACACTGAAGCTTTCTTT.

This clone appeared a few times. The V gene is TRBV5-4, the J gene TRBJ1-5; no firm D call. Deletions cut 4 bases from V and 0 bases from J, with 11 bases between. The CDR3 spans 15 residues. Germline V gene lookup returns CDR1 SGHNT and CDR2 YYREEE (reference sequence). CDR3: CASSPKSYSNQPQHF. CDR3 sequence (DNA): TGTGCCAGCAGCCCAAAGAGTTATAGCAATCAGCCCCAGCATTTT.

In this sample, this clone turned up once. The gene calls are TRBV2 and TRBJ2-7; 8 bases are shared with TRBD2. CDR3 length equals 15 residues. V lost 4 bases to trimming and J lost 2 bases; unmatched junction nucleotides: 7. Germline CDR1 is SNHLY and CDR2 is FYNNEI. In DNA form, the CDR3 reads TGTGCCAGCAGTGTCGGCGGGGGGCCTACCTACGAGCAGTACTTC. It is translated as CASSVGGGPTYEQYF.

The chain combines TRBV11-2 with TRBJ1-6; perhaps TRBD1 as D (6 bases). V lost 4 bases and J 6 bases, leaving 10 bases between the germline ends. Germline V gene data show CDR1 as SGHAT and CDR2 as FQNNGV. This CDR3 comprises 14 residues. CDR3 protein: CASSSGEVNSPLHF. Here the CDR3 DNA reads TGTGCCAGCAGCTCAGGGGAGGTTAATTCACCCCTCCACTTT.

This clone has more than one count but fewer than ten. The chain joins TRBV5-6 to TRBJ1-6; possibly TRBD1 for D (5 bases). The germline V gene has CDR1 SGHDT and CDR2 YYEEEE. V was clipped by 7 bases and J by 2 bases, with 16 bases between them. This CDR3 contains 16 residues. The CDR3 nucleotides read TGTGCCAGCGAGGACCGTCGGGGGACCTATAATTCACCCCTCCACTTT. Encoded protein: CASEDRRGTYNSPLHF. Filled out from reference TRBV5-6 and TRBJ1-6, the complete variable domain reads DAGVTQSPTHLIKTRGQQVTLRCSPKSGHDTVSWYQQALGQGPQFIFQYYEEEERQRGNFPDRFSGHQFPNYSSELNVNALLLGDSALYLCASEDRRGTYNSPLHFGNGTRLTVT.

This clone has just a few counts. The chain couples TRBV20-1 to TRBJ2-5; D is uncertain. The CDR3 runs to 11 residues. Looked up from germline, CDR1 is DFQATT and CDR2 is SNEGSKA (reference sequence). With 6 bases removed from V and 8 bases from J, the gap between germline ends came to 13 bases. CDR3 nucleotides: TGCAGTGCATTGGGCCGTGGAACCCAGTACTTC. Translating it yields CSALGRGTQYF.